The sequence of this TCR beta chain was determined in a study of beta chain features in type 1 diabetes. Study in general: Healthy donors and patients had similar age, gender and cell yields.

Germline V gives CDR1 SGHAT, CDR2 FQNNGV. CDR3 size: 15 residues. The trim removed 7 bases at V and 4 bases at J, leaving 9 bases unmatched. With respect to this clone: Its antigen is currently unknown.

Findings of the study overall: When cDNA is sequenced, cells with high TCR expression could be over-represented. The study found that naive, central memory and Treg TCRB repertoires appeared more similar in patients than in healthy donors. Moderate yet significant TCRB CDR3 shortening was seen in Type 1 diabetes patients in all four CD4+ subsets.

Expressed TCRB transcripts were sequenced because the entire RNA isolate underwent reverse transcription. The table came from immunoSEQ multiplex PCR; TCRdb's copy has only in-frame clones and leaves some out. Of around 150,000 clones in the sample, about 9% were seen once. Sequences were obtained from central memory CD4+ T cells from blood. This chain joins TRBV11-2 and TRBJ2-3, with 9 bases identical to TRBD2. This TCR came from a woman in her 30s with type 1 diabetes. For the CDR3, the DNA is TGTGCCAGCACCCAAATAGCGGGAGTGGCAGATACGCAGTATTTT. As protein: CASTQIAGVADTQYF.